This TCR beta chain was sequenced during a study of cytomegalovirus exposure and HLA in healthy donors. The CDR3 totals 17 residues. CDR1 and CDR2 (germline): SGHDT, YYEEEE. The trim removed 0 bases at V and 9 bases at J, leaving 9 bases unmatched. Use of 60 Vbeta and 13 Jbeta primers characterized the PCR. TCRdb's copy holds only in-frame clones and misses some; the assay was immunoSEQ multiplex PCR. Its table lists about 160,000 clones. The source is a man aged 25 to 45 in good health and CMV-seronegative. This sequence joins TRBV5-6 and TRBJ2-1, with 13 nucleotides matching TRBD2. Sequenced: PBMCs. This CDR3 is CASSLGWTSGRVGEQFF. CDR3 in DNA: TGTGCCAGCAGCTTGGGGTGGACTAGCGGGAGAGTTGGTGAGCAGTTCTTC. The full variable domain, with the rest looked up from reference TRBV5-6 and TRBJ2-1, is DAGVTQSPTHLIKTRGQQVTLRCSPKSGHDTVSWYQQALGQGPQFIFQYYEEEERQRGNFPDRFSGHQFPNYSSELNVNALLLGDSALYLCASSLGWTSGRVGEQFFGPGTRLTVL.